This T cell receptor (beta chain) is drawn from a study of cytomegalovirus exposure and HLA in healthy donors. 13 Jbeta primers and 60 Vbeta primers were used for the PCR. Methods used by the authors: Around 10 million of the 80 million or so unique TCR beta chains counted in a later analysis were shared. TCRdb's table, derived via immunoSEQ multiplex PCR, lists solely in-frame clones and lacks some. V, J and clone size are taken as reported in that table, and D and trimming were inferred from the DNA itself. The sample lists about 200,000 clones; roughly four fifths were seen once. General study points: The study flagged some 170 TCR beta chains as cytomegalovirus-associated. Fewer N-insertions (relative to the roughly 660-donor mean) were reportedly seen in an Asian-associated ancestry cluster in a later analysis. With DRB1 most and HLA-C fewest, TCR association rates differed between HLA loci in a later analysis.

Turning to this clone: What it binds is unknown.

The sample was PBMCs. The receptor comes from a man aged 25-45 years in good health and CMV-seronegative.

CDR3 sequence: CASRNWDSLGYGYTF. CDR3 bases: TGTGCCAGCAGAAACTGGGACAGTCTGGGATATGGCTACACCTTC. The rearrangement links TRBV5-6 to TRBJ1-2, with TRBD1 identical over 7 bases. The germline gives CDR1 SGHDT, CDR2 YYEEEE. CDR3 length: 15 residues. The V and J ends lost 5 bases and 5 bases, in that order; junction bases with no gene match: 12.